This TCR beta chain was retrieved from a study of liver allograft versus peripheral blood T cells. The wider study: Transplanted-liver and recipient peripheral blood T cell receptor repertoires were compared.

This clonotype is labeled medium-sized (0.01 to 0.1%). Its matching antigen is unknown. V lost 6 bases, J lost 0 bases, and 14 bases lay in between. The CDR3 has 15 residues. CDR1 is KGHSH, CDR2 LQKENI, per germline. Study outcomes and limitations: Differences were reported between the T cell receptor repertoires inside liver allografts and those that were detected in peripheral blood.

TCRdb reprocessed the reads with MiXCR, giving one entry per CDR3 protein. In the table there are some 8,000 distinct CDR3 sequences, approximately 19% of which are singletons. The clonotype originates from a human patient who had a liver transplant. Some of these T cells may belong to the graft donor. The chain carries TRBV18 and TRBJ1-1, with D possibly matching TRBD1 (5 bases). CDR3 in amino acids: CASSPTGGVNTEAFF. The CDR3 nucleotides read TGTGCCAGCTCCCCTACGGGAGGGGTGAACACTGAAGCTTTCTTT. Looking up the rest from reference TRBV18 and TRBJ1-1 gives the full variable domain: NAGVMQNPRHLVRRRGQEARLRCSPMKGHSHVYWYRQLPEEGLKFMVYLQKENIIDESGMPKERFSAEFPKEGPSILRIQQVVRGDSAAYFCASSPTGGVNTEAFFGQGTRLTVV.